These T cell receptor beta chains were read from a single sample in a study of T-cell reconstitution after alpha-beta-depleted transplantation in children. TCRdb reprocessed the PCR reads with MiXCR, giving one entry per CDR3 protein. The sample comprises about 400,000 distinct CDR3 sequences, around 15% of which are singletons, and 29% rests with the top ten. The sequences come from PBMCs, mostly from graft donor cells, collected 360 days after TCRalphabeta/CD19-depleted stem cell transplant. Receptors originate from a boy under three years old who had a stem cell transplant for Wiskott-Aldrich syndrome, so the T cells may come from the graft donor. The CDR3 runs from the conserved cysteine through the conserved F or W. A D gene is named only where the DNA matches it firmly. Not every row has a clone size; where given, it reads once, few, many or a size class.

TRBV12-3/TRBV12-4,TRBD2,TRBJ2-7,few,CASSLASGAPSSYEQYF,TGTGCCAGCAGTTTGGCTAGCGGGGCCCCTAGCTCCTACGAGCAGTACTTC
TRBV5-1,-,TRBJ2-1,-,CASSLDGLGVFGEQFF,TGCGCCAGCAGCTTGGATGGGCTAGGAGTATTTGGAGAGCAGTTCTTC
TRBV20-1,TRBD1,TRBJ2-6,-,CSASSGGMSSGANVLTF,TGCAGTGCTAGCTCAGGGGGCATGAGCTCTGGGGCCAACGTCCTGACTTTC
TRBV10-3,-,TRBJ2-1,few,CAISVRRSWDYNEQFF,TGTGCCATCAGTGTGAGGCGGAGTTGGGACTACAATGAGCAGTTCTTC
TRBV29-1,TRBD2,TRBJ2-5,once,CSASLAGGGETQYF,TGCAGCGCCTCACTAGCGGGGGGTGGGGAGACCCAGTACTTC
TRBV5-1,TRBD2,TRBJ2-4,few,CASSRGDLLLDDPPFF,TGCGCCAGTTCCCGGGGGGATTTGCTCTTGGACGACCCTCCATTCTTC
TRBV10-3,-,TRBJ2-7,once,CAISDQRTGYEQYF,TGTGCCATCAGTGACCAAAGAACAGGTTACGAGCAGTACTTC
TRBV4-3,TRBD2,TRBJ2-1,few,CASSHPAGTSGSSYNEQFF,TGCGCCAGCAGCCATCCGGCCGGGACTAGCGGGAGCTCCTACAATGAGCAGTTCTTC
TRBV20-1,-,TRBJ1-1,few,CSARPGTLNTEAFF,TGCAGTGCTAGACCCGGGACACTGAACACTGAAGCTTTCTTT
TRBV6-1,-,TRBJ2-7,-,CASRIGGHLSYEQYF,TGTGCCAGCAGGATTGGGGGACACCTCTCCTACGAGCAGTACTTC
TRBV29-1,TRBD2,TRBJ2-5,few,CSVQDSRGVQETQYF,TGCAGCGTTCAAGATAGTCGGGGGGTACAAGAGACCCAGTACTTC
TRBV4-2,-,TRBJ2-1,few,CASSQGTGAAYNEQFF,TGTGCCAGCAGTCAAGGCACGGGGGCAGCCTACAATGAGCAGTTCTTC
TRBV13,-,TRBJ2-2,-,CASSSSDSNTGELFF,TGTGCCAGCAGCTCGTCGGACAGTAACACCGGGGAGCTGTTTTTT
TRBV6-1,TRBD1,TRBJ2-7,-,CASRSRGTAYEQYF,TGTGCCAGCAGATCTAGAGGGACAGCCTACGAGCAGTACTTC
TRBV7-9,TRBD1,TRBJ2-7,few,CASSSRDRGIHEQYF,TGTGCCAGCAGCTCCCGGGACAGGGGGATTCACGAGCAGTACTTC
TRBV5-5,-,TRBJ2-1,few,CASRQAYNEQFF,TGTGCCAGCAGACAAGCCTACAATGAGCAGTTCTTC
TRBV29-1,-,TRBJ1-2,few,CSAPVGFGHYGYTF,TGCAGCGCCCCCGTGGGGTTCGGGCACTATGGCTACACCTTC
TRBV29-1,TRBD2,TRBJ2-7,-,CSVVSTSGRYEQYF,TGCAGCGTTGTCTCAACTAGCGGGAGGTACGAGCAGTACTTC
TRBV11-1,-,TRBJ1-2,few,CASSDRPGYGYTF,TGTGCCAGCAGCGACAGACCTGGCTATGGCTACACCTTC
TRBV6-1,-,TRBJ1-5,few,CASKPGGSGQPQHF,TGTGCCAGCAAACCCGGGGGGTCGGGTCAGCCCCAGCATTTT
TRBV12-3/TRBV12-4,-,TRBJ2-5,-,CASSSHSIFFPETQYF,TGTGCCAGCAGTTCTCACAGCATTTTCTTCCCTGAGACCCAGTACTTC
TRBV4-1,TRBD2,TRBJ2-3,few,CASSRPIPPSGSTDTQYF,TGCGCCAGCAGCCGCCCCATCCCCCCTAGCGGTAGCACAGATACGCAGTATTTT
TRBV19,-,TRBJ2-4,-,CASSRAKNIQYF,TGTGCCAGTAGTAGAGCCAAAAACATTCAGTACTTC
TRBV5-1,TRBD2,TRBJ2-3,few,CASSLTGGDRDTQYF,TGCGCCAGCAGCTTGACGGGGGGGGATCGAGATACGCAGTATTTT
TRBV7-9,-,TRBJ2-2,-,CASSPGLPMTGELFF,TGTGCCAGCAGTCCAGGGTTGCCGATGACCGGGGAGCTGTTTTTT
TRBV28,TRBD1,TRBJ1-2,-,CASSFSGQGSIPYGYTF,TGTGCCAGCAGTTTTTCGGGACAGGGATCGATTCCCTATGGCTACACCTTC
TRBV7-2,TRBD1,TRBJ2-6,few,CASSTRQGRYGANVLTF,TGTGCCAGCAGCACGAGACAGGGGAGGTATGGGGCCAACGTCCTGACTTTC
TRBV15,-,TRBJ1-5,few,CATSRDLFQGNQPQHF,TGTGCCACCAGCAGAGACTTGTTTCAGGGAAATCAGCCCCAGCATTTT
TRBV10-3,-,TRBJ2-3,few,CAISAGTDTQYF,TGTGCCATTAGCGCCGGCACAGATACGCAGTATTTT
TRBV12-3/TRBV12-4,TRBD1,TRBJ2-7,few,CASTTRDRAYEQYF,TGTGCCAGCACCACGCGGGACAGGGCGTACGAGCAGTACTTC
TRBV5-1,-,TRBJ2-5,-,CASTPDSPTETQYF,TGCGCCAGCACCCCGGACAGCCCAACTGAGACCCAGTACTTC
TRBV5-1,-,TRBJ2-7,-,CASSLRGPMIPSYEQYF,TGCGCCAGCAGCTTGAGGGGCCCCATGATCCCCAGCTACGAGCAGTACTTC
TRBV7-9,TRBD2,TRBJ2-7,few,CASSLKSGTTYEQYF,TGTGCCAGCAGCTTAAAAAGCGGGACTACCTACGAGCAGTACTTC
TRBV15,-,TRBJ2-7,-,CATSRAVLRGEQYF,TGTGCCACCAGCAGAGCTGTGCTCCGGGGCGAGCAGTACTTC
TRBV27,-,TRBJ2-6,-,CASTSGSTGANVLTF,TGTGCCAGCACCTCCGGGAGCACTGGGGCCAACGTCCTGACTTTC
TRBV6-6,-,TRBJ2-3,few,CASGSKRDSQYF,TGTGCCAGCGGAAGTAAGAGGGACTCGCAGTATTTT
TRBV7-9,-,TRBJ2-3,-,CASSPRQGGNTQYF,TGTGCCAGCAGCCCACGCCAAGGAGGGAATACGCAGTATTTT
TRBV4-3,TRBD1,TRBJ1-1,few,CASSRRTGGASEAFF,TGCGCCAGCAGCCGGAGGACAGGGGGCGCGTCTGAAGCTTTCTTT
TRBV18,-,TRBJ2-3,few,CASSPIPPTISSTDTQYF,TGTGCCAGCTCACCAATTCCCCCGACTATATCTAGCACAGATACGCAGTATTTT
TRBV6-5,-,TRBJ2-1,-,CASSYPGTSQFF,TGTGCCAGCAGTTATCCCGGGACCAGCCAGTTCTTC
TRBV30,TRBD1,TRBJ2-4,-,CASARGGPAKNIQYF,TGTGCCAGCGCCAGAGGGGGCCCGGCCAAAAACATTCAGTACTTC
TRBV7-8,TRBD1,TRBJ2-2,-,CASSAFGRGRWNGELFF,TGTGCCAGCAGCGCCTTTGGCAGGGGGCGATGGAACGGGGAGCTGTTTTTT
TRBV10-2,-,TRBJ2-7,few,CASSEYKGLPYEQYF,TGCGCCAGCAGTGAGTATAAGGGGTTACCCTACGAGCAGTACTTC
TRBV30,-,TRBJ2-2,-,CAWSRGGGTGELFF,TGTGCCTGGAGTAGGGGAGGTGGCACCGGGGAGCTGTTTTTT
TRBV2,-,TRBJ2-3,-,CASSWGRPSTDTQYF,TGTGCCAGCAGTTGGGGCCGACCTTCGACAGATACGCAGTATTTT
TRBV5-1,TRBD1,TRBJ2-2,-,CASSNRDRGFIRNTGELFF,TGCGCCAGCAGCAACCGGGACAGGGGCTTCATTCGGAACACCGGGGAGCTGTTTTTT
TRBV5-1,-,TRBJ2-5,-,CASSLGGGGQQETQYF,TGCGCCAGCAGCTTGGGGGGAGGAGGCCAGCAAGAGACCCAGTACTTC
TRBV2,TRBD2,TRBJ2-1,-,CVGNSGRLTYNEQFF,TGTGTAGGTAATAGCGGGAGATTAACCTACAATGAGCAGTTCTTC
TRBV15,-,TRBJ1-5,-,CATSRDWRGFQPQHF,TGTGCCACCAGCAGAGATTGGAGGGGATTTCAGCCCCAGCATTTT
TRBV7-7,-,TRBJ2-2,-,CASGPRATTGELFF,TGTGCCAGCGGGCCGCGGGCGACCACCGGGGAGCTGTTTTTT
TRBV6-5,-,TRBJ2-5,few,CASSLSGRIQETQYF,TGTGCCAGCAGTTTGTCTGGACGGATCCAAGAGACCCAGTACTTC
TRBV3-1,-,TRBJ2-5,-,CASSQVSPTSSETQYF,TGTGCCAGCAGCCAAGTTTCCCCGACTAGTAGCGAGACCCAGTACTTC